Listed below are T cell receptor beta chains from one sample, sequenced in a study of blood T cell repertoires in COVID-19. The protocol was immunoSEQ multiplex PCR, while the TCRdb copy is restricted to in-frame clones and leaves out a portion. The table records hundreds of thousands of clones, 88% of them present only once. What was sequenced was PBMCs or T cells enriched from blood (not recorded which). The receptor set was obtained from a middle-aged woman with acute COVID-19. CDR3s leave out the opening cysteine and the closing phenylalanine or tryptophan. Clone sizes are given selectively: once, few, many, or a class where the clone is expanded.

>TRBV7-9|NA
ASSAVGGAGEKLF
>TRBV24-1|once
ATQGNNQPQH
>TRBV30|once
AWSAVIQRGTNEKLF
>TRBV28|NA
ASHRDRDNSPLH
>TRBV2|NA
ASSMTGTNYGYT
>TRBV7-8|NA
ASSTRTGLNGYT
>TRBV28|NA
ASSLYPGQGDTDTQY
>TRBV5-1|NA
ASSSSPGTGGAGTEAF
>TRBV18|NA
ASSPQGGPRAQH
>TRBV3-1/TRBV3-2|NA
ASSQDAGTSSTDTQY
>TRBV21-1|once
ASSKALKKALGKGTFGNSPLH
>TRBV3-1/TRBV3-2|NA
ASSQGSLGDTGELF
>TRBV6-5|few
ASSYSTAGTEAF
>TRBV9|NA
ASTVTGGSGELF
>TRBV18|NA
ASSLDRNNSPLH
>TRBV27|NA
ASSLGQSGYEQY
>TRBV11-3|NA
ASSFTGDSLSGNTIY
>TRBV9|few
ASSVESRGNSPLH
>TRBV6-5|NA
ASRRDGDSPLH
>TRBV5-6|few
ASSLARVNTGELF
>TRBV18|NA
ASSPTGEERQPQH
>TRBV3-1/TRBV3-2|NA
ASRTGSTEAF
>TRBV7-8|NA
ASSYGQGRDQF
>TRBV3-1/TRBV3-2|NA
ASSQDMPSSYNEQF
>TRBV3-1/TRBV3-2|NA
ASSQGDRDYGYT
>TRBV24-1|NA
ATSDSGTGRQETQY
>TRBV25-1|NA
ASSEHDRGGLEAGYT
>TRBV18|NA
ASSPGANEQY
>TRBV7-2|NA
ASSFYGSTDTQY
>TRBV27|NA
TSRTGGLGYT
>TRBV6-5|NA
ASSYSSGSGGGELF
>TRBV14|NA
ASSHLLGQGYNEQF
>TRBV5-8|NA
ASSVYRVVYGYT
>TRBV6-4|once
ASSQTTGTNEKLF
>TRBV5-1|NA
ASSSGLAGSAYNEQF
>TRBV19|NA
ASSYRGRGGLVFTDTQY
>TRBV5-1|NA
ASRGPANTEAF
>TRBV5-6|NA
ASSLSYGQETQY
>TRBV5-1|NA
ASSNLGQAYGYT
>TRBV5-1|once
ASSFTPRPSTDTQY
>TRBV10-2|NA
ASTLAGDTAGELF
>TRBV19|once
ASSGQYQETQY
>TRBV5-6|NA
ASSLIEAQETQY
>TRBV5-4|once
ASSFQVGLISYNEQF
>TRBV9|few
ASSVGGDPADTQY
>TRBV4-2|NA
ASSQDPTRTGNTIY
>TRBV5-1|once
ASSLVGTGDEQY
>TRBV24-1|NA
ATSDSPDRGYGYT
>TRBV10-3|NA
AISELGTGIRVNTEAF
>TRBV5-1|few
ASSLRTGVGSPLH
>TRBV5-4|once
ASSLPRTGNEKLF
>TRBV19|once
ASRRPNRGNTEAF
>TRBV27|NA
ASSLRLAGVYNEQF
>TRBV6-2/TRBV6-3|NA
ASSYTVRTEAF
>TRBV11-3|NA
ASSLEGADTQY
>TRBV6-5|NA
ASSYSRLAGVEQF